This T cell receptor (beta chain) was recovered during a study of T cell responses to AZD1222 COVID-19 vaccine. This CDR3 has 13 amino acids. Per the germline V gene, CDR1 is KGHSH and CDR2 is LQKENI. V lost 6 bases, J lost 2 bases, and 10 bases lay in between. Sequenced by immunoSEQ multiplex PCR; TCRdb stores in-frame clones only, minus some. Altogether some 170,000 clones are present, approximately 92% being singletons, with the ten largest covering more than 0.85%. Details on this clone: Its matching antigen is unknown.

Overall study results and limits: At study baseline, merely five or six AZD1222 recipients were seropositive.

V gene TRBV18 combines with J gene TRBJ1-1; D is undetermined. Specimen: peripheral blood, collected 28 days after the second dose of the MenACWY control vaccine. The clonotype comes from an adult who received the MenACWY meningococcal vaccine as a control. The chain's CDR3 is CASSRTDNTEAFF. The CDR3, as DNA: TGTGCCAGCTCGCGAACCGACAACACTGAAGCTTTCTTT.